Shown below are 5 T cell receptor beta chains from a single sample sequenced in a study of shared T cell receptors in the human thymus. The repertoire was sequenced with immunoSEQ multiplex PCR; TCRdb's copy has only in-frame clones and lacks some. This sample has hundreds of thousands of clones; more than 75% occur once, and the top ten carry about 0.013%. The same data also contributed to another study, on human thymus T cells.

Input material: thymocytes. The receptors come from a boy in the first two years of life with a congenital heart defect.

The CDR3 DNA reads as TGTGCCAGCAGTTTAATGGTAGCGGGGATCCCCTACGAGCAGTACTTC. Translated: CASSLMVAGIPYEQYF. The genes are TRBV27 and TRBJ2-7; TRBD2 agrees at 8 bases. V trimming: 2 bases; J trimming: 2 bases; junction bases outside the gene matches: 8. Germline CDR1 MNHEY, CDR2 SMNVEV (reference sequence). The CDR3 has 16 residues.

V and J are TRBV5-8 and TRBJ2-7; perhaps TRBD2 as D (7 bases). V lost 0 bases to trimming and J lost 0 bases, with 10 bases between them. CDR3 length equals 15 residues. Germline-derived CDR1 and CDR2 are SGHTS and YDEGEE. The CDR3 sequence: CASSLGGGLSYEQYF. The CDR3 DNA follows: TGTGCCAGCAGCTTGGGGGGGGGCCTCTCCTACGAGCAGTACTTC.

V is TRBV2 and J is TRBJ1-1; TRBD1 might be the D (6 bases). With 8 bases removed from V and 3 bases from J, the gap between germline ends came to 16 bases. Germline V gene sequence: CDR1 SNHLY, CDR2 FYNNEI. The CDR3 has 14 amino acids. This chain's CDR3 is CASQIGGAHTEAFF. For the CDR3, the DNA is TGTGCCAGCCAGATCGGGGGGGCGCACACTGAAGCTTTCTTT.

This sequence joins TRBV10-2 and TRBJ1-5; 9 nucleotides agree with TRBD1. CDR1 and CDR2 from the germline V gene are WSHSY and SAAADI. The V gene end was trimmed by 5 bases and the J gene end by 1 base; junction bases not matched to a gene: 6. CDR3 size: 16 residues. CDR3 sequence (DNA): TGCGCCAGCAGTACCGGGACAGGGTGGAGCAATCAGCCCCAGCATTTT. It translates to CASSTGTGWSNQPQHF.

The chain combines TRBV4-2 with TRBJ2-6; D gene ambiguous. Germline V lookup: CDR1 LGHNA, CDR2 YNFKEQ. This CDR3 is 17 amino acids long. Between the trimmed V and J ends, which lost 0 bases and 5 bases, there was a span of 14 bases. The CDR3 sequence is CASSQETYLAWANVLTF. In DNA, the CDR3 is TGTGCCAGCAGCCAAGAAACATACCTCGCTTGGGCCAACGTCCTGACTTTC.